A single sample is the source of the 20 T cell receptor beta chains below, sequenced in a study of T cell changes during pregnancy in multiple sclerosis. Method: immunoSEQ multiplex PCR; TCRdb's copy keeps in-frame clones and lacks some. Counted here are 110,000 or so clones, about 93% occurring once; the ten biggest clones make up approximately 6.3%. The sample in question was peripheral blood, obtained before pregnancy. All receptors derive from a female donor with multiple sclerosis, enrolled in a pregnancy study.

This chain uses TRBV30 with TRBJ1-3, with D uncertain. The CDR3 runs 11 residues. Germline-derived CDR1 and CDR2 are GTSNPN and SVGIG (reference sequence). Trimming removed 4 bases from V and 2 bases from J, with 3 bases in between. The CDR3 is CAWTAGNTIYF. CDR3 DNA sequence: TGTGCCTGGACAGCTGGAAACACCATATATTTT.

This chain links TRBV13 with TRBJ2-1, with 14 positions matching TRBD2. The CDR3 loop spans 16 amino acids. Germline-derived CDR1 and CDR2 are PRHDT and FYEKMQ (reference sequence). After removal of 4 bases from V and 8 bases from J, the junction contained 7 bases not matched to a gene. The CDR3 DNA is TGTGCCAGCAGCTCCAAGACTAGCGGGAGGGTACATGAGCAGTTCTTC. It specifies CASSSKTSGRVHEQFF.

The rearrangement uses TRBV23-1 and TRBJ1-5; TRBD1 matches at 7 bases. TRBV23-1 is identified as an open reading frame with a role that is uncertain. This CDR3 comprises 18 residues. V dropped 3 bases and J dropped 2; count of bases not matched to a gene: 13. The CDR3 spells CASSHPRDSRVGNQPQHF. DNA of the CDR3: TGCGCCAGCAGTCACCCGCGGGACAGCCGCGTTGGCAATCAGCCCCAGCATTTT.

Here the CDR3 reads CASSLTVSNTEAFF. For the CDR3, the DNA is TGTGCCAGCAGCTTGACAGTGAGTAACACTGAAGCTTTCTTT. The chain joins TRBV5-4 to TRBJ1-1; no reliable D call. The germline V and J ends were trimmed by 1 base and 2 bases, with 9 bases remaining between them. The CDR3 is 14 amino acids. Germline lookup yields CDR1 SGHNT and CDR2 YYREEE (reference sequence).

The CDR3 loop reads CASSLVPTRATDTQYF. CDR3 nucleotides: TGTGCCAGCAGTTTAGTCCCGACTAGAGCAACAGATACGCAGTATTTT. The V gene is TRBV27, the J gene TRBJ2-3; TRBD2 is a possible D gene (6 bases). Germline CDR1 MNHEY, CDR2 SMNVEV (reference sequence). V was trimmed by 2 bases and J by 3 bases, leaving 15 bases between them. This CDR3 has 16 residues.

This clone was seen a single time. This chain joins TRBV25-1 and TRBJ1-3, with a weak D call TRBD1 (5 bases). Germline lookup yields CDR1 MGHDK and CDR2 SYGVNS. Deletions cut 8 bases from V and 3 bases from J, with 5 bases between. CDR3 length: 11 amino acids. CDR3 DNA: TGTGCCAGCCAGGGTGGAAACACCATATATTTT. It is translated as CASQGGNTIYF.

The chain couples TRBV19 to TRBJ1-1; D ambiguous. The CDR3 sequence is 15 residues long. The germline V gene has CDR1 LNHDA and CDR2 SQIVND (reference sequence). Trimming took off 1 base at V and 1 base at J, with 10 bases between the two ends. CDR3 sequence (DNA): TGTGCCAGTAGTATAGGAGGGATTTGGAACACTGAAGCTTTCTTT. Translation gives CASSIGGIWNTEAFF.

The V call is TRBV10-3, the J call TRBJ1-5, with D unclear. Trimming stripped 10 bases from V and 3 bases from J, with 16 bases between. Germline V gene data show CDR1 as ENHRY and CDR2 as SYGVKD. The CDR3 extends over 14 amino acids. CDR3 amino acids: CASSGDGINQPQHF. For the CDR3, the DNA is TGTGCCAGCAGCGGAGACGGAATCAATCAGCCCCAGCATTTT.

CDR3 DNA sequence: TGTGCCAGCCGAAGGACAGGGTTAGGAAGAATGAACACTGAAGCTTTCTTT. As protein: CASRRTGLGRMNTEAFF. V gene TRBV6-7 combines with J gene TRBJ1-1, with 8 bases fitting TRBD1. TRBV6-7 is noted as an ORF with a role that remains uncertain. The CDR3 length is 17 residues. V trimming: 8 bases; J trimming: 0 bases; junction bases outside the gene matches: 14.

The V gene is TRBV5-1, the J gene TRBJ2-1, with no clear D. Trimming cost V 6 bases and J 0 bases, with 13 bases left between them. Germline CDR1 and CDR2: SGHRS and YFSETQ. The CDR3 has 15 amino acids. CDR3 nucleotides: TGCGCCAGCATGATAACGGGTGTCTCCTACAATGAGCAGTTCTTC. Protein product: CASMITGVSYNEQFF.

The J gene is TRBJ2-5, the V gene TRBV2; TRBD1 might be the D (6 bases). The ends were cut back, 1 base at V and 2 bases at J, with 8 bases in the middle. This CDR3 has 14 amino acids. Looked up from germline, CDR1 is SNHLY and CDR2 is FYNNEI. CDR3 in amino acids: CASSEGDKQETQYF. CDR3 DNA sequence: TGTGCCAGCAGTGAAGGGGACAAACAAGAGACCCAGTACTTC. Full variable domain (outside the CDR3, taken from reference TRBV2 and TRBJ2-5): EPEVTQTPSHQVTQMGQEVILRCVPISNHLYFYWYRQILGQKVEFLVSFYNNEISEKSEIFDDQFSVERPDGSNFTLKIRSTKLEDSAMYFCASSEGDKQETQYFGPGTRLLVL.

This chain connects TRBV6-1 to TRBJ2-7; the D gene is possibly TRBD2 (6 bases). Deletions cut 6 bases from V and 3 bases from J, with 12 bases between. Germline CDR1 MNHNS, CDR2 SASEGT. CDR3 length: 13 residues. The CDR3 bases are TGTGCCAGCAGGAAACCCGGGAGCTACGAGCAGTACTTC. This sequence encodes CASRKPGSYEQYF.

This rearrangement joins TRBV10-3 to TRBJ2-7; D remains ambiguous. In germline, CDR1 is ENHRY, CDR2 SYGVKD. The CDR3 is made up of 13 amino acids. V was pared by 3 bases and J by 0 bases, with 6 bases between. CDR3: CAISDGYSYEQYF. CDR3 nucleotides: TGTGCCATCAGTGACGGGTACTCCTACGAGCAGTACTTC.

CDR3 sequence: CASSKGGTGSGELFF. The CDR3 nucleotides are TGTGCCAGCAGCAAGGGGGGGACAGGGTCCGGGGAGCTGTTTTTT. The V call is TRBV5-4, the J call TRBJ2-2, with 9 nucleotides matching TRBD1. CDR3 length equals 15 residues. The trim removed 4 bases at V and 6 bases at J, leaving 7 bases unmatched. Germline loops: CDR1 SGHNT, CDR2 YYREEE (reference sequence).

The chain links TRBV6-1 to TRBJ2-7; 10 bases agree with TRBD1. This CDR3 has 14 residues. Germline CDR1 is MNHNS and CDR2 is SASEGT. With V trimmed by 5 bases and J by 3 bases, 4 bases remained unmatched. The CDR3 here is CASSPDRGGYEQYF. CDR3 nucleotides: TGTGCCAGCAGTCCGGACAGGGGGGGCTACGAGCAGTACTTC.

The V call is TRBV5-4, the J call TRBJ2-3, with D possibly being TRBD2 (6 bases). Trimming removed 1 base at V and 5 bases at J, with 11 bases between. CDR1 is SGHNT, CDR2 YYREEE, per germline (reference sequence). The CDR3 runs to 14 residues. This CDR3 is CASSLKGLIDTQYF. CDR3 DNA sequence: TGTGCCAGCAGCTTGAAGGGACTCATAGATACGCAGTATTTT.

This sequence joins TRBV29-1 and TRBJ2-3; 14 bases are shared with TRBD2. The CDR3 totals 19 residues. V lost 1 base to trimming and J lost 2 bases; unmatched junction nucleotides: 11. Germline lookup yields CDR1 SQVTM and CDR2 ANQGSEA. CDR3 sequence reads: CSVEGTSGRLRATTDTQYF. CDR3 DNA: TGCAGCGTTGAAGGGACTAGCGGGAGGCTTCGGGCCACCACAGATACGCAGTATTTT.

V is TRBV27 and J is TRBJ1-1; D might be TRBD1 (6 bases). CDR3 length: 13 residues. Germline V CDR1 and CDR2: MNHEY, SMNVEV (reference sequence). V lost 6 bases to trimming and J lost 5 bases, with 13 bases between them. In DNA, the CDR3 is TGTGCCAGCAGATACAGGGACGGGACTGAAGCTTTCTTT. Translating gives CASRYRDGTEAFF.

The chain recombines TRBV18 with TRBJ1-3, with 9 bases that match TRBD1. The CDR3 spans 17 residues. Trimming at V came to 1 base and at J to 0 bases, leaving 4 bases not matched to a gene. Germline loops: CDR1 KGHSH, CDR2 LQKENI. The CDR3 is CASSPLRQGDSGNTIYF. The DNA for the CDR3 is TGTGCCAGCTCACCACTAAGACAGGGGGACTCTGGAAACACCATATATTTT.

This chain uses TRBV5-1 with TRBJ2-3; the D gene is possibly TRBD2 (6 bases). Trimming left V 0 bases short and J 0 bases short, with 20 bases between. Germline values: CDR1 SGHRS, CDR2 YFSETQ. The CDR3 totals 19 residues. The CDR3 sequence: CASSLVRAGIGTSTDTQYF. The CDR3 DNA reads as TGCGCCAGCAGCTTGGTCAGGGCCGGTATAGGGACTAGCACAGATACGCAGTATTTT.